This entry lists 10 T cell receptor beta chains sequenced from one sample in a study of cytomegalovirus exposure and HLA in healthy donors. This PCR relied on a set of 60 Vbeta primers and 13 Jbeta primers. Measured with immunoSEQ multiplex PCR; TCRdb has only the in-frame clones, and not every one. The sample has hundreds of thousands of clones, 75% to 90% seen once. Sequencing input: PBMCs. These TCRs come from a woman aged 18 to 35 in good health and CMV-seronegative.

The chain joins TRBV19 to TRBJ1-1, with D uncertain. The CDR3 sequence is 13 residues long. Trimming took 7 bases from V and 3 from J, leaving 12 bases between them. CDR1 is LNHDA, CDR2 SQIVND, per germline (reference sequence). The CDR3 loop is CASKFLEDTEAFF. For the CDR3, the DNA is TGTGCCAGTAAATTCCTAGAGGACACTGAAGCTTTCTTT.

The rearrangement uses TRBV7-2 and TRBJ1-5, with a possible D match to TRBD1 (5 bases). Trimming pared 8 bases from V and 0 bases from J, leaving 8 bases between. This CDR3 region has 13 residues. Germline V gene lookup returns CDR1 SGHTA and CDR2 FQGNSA. CDR3 amino acids: CASRGDSNQPQHF. Written as DNA, the CDR3 is TGTGCCAGCCGGGGGGATAGCAATCAGCCCCAGCATTTT.

The chain couples TRBV18 to TRBJ2-1; TRBD2 matches 8 bases. The CDR3 totals 16 residues. CDR1 and CDR2 from the germline V gene are KGHSH and LQKENI. V was clipped by 1 base and J by 4 bases; unmatched bases: 6. For the CDR3, the DNA is TGTGCCAGCTCACCACAGGGAGCGGGGGTGTACAATGAGCAGTTCTTC. It translates to CASSPQGAGVYNEQFF.

This chain uses TRBV18 with TRBJ2-3; D gene uncertain. Germline CDR1 and CDR2: KGHSH and LQKENI. V lost 3 bases and J lost 1, with 8 bases in between. The CDR3 is made up of 14 amino acids. CDR3 in amino acids: CASSPNPGTDTQYF. Here the CDR3 DNA reads TGTGCCAGCTCACCGAACCCGGGCACAGATACGCAGTATTTT.

The gene calls are TRBV9 and TRBJ2-5; no firm D call. Germline V gene sequence: CDR1 SGDLS, CDR2 YYNGEE. CDR3 length: 14 residues. V was cut by 0 bases and J by 9 bases, with 15 bases left in between. DNA of the CDR3: TGTGCCAGCAGCGTAGTTTCTAGTGGCGAGGCCCAGTACTTC. Its protein is CASSVVSSGEAQYF.

The rearrangement uses TRBV5-1 and TRBJ2-7, with a tentative D call TRBD1 (6 bases). V lost 0 bases and J 0 bases, leaving 10 bases between the germline ends. Germline loops: CDR1 SGHRS, CDR2 YFSETQ. The CDR3 loop spans 15 amino acids. Written as DNA, the CDR3 is TGCGCCAGCAGCTTGGGGGACACCCCCTCCTACGAGCAGTACTTC. Amino acid sequence: CASSLGDTPSYEQYF.

This sequence joins TRBV27 and TRBJ1-2; 9 nucleotides line up with TRBD1. This CDR3 comprises 15 residues. CDR1 and CDR2 from the germline V gene are MNHEY and SMNVEV (reference sequence). With 4 bases clipped from V and 2 bases from J, the junction kept 5 bases outside the gene matches. The CDR3 DNA reads TGTGCCAGCAGTTCCTCCGGGACAGGGAACTATGGCTACACCTTC. Translation: CASSSSGTGNYGYTF.

The V gene is TRBV11-2, the J gene TRBJ2-2; D is perhaps TRBD2 (5 bases). Germline assignment: CDR1 SGHAT and CDR2 FQNNGV. This CDR3 region has 13 residues. V lost 5 bases and J 6 bases, leaving 10 bases between the germline ends. The CDR3: CASSRELAGELFF. The CDR3 DNA is TGTGCCAGCAGCAGGGAGCTCGCCGGGGAGCTGTTTTTT.

This chain uses TRBV7-2 with TRBJ2-7; D possibly corresponds to TRBD1 (6 bases). Germline V gives CDR1 SGHTA, CDR2 FQGNSA. V lost 5 bases and J 4 bases, leaving 27 bases between the germline ends. The length of the CDR3 is 18 residues. The CDR3 loop is CASSPKGDGWESGYEQYF. DNA for the CDR3: TGTGCCAGCAGCCCAAAGGGGGATGGCTGGGAGTCGGGGTACGAGCAGTACTTC.

This clone showed up just once. J is TRBJ2-2 and V is TRBV5-4; 8 bases match TRBD1. In germline, CDR1 is SGHNT, CDR2 YYREEE (reference sequence). V lost 5 bases and J lost 4; bases outside the gene matches: 10. The CDR3 has 16 amino acids. The CDR3 reads CASRKQGERSTGELFF. In DNA form, the CDR3 reads TGTGCCAGCAGAAAACAGGGGGAAAGGAGCACCGGGGAGCTGTTTTTT.